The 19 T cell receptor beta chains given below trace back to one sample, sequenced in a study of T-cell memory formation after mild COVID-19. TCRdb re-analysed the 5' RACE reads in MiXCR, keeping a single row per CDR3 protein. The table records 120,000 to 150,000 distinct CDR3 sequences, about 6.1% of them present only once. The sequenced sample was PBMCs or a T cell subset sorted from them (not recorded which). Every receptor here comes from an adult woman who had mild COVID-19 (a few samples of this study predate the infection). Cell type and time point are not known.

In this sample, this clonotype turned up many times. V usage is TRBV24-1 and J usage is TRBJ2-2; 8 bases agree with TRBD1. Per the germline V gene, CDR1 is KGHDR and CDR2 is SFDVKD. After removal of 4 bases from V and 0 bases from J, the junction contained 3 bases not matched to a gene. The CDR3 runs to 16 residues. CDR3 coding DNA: TGTGCCACCAGTGAGACAGGGGCCTCGAACACCGGGGAGCTGTTTTTT. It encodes CATSETGASNTGELFF.

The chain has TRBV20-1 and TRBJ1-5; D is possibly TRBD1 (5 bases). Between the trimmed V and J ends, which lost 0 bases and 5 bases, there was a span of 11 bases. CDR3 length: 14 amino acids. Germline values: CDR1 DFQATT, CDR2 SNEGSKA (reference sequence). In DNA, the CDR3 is TGCAGTGCTAGAGATCGGGGCCCACATCAGCCCCAGCATTTT. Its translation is CSARDRGPHQPQHF.

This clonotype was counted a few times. In nucleotides, the CDR3 is TGTGCCAGCAGCTTAGGCCCCACCGGAACAGGGGGCGAGTACTTC. Its translation: CASSLGPTGTGGEYF. The V call is TRBV7-6, the J call TRBJ2-7, with 9 bases identical to TRBD1. The CDR3 totals 15 residues. The trim removed 1 base at V and 11 bases at J, leaving 12 bases unmatched. Germline V gene data show CDR1 as SGHVS and CDR2 as FNYEAQ.

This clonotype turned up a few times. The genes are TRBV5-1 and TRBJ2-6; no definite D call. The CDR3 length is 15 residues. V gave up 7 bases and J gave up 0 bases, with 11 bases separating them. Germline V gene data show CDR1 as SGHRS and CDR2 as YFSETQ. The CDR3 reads CASQFLNSGANVLTF. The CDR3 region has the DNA TGCGCCAGCCAGTTCTTGAACTCTGGGGCCAACGTCCTGACTTTC.

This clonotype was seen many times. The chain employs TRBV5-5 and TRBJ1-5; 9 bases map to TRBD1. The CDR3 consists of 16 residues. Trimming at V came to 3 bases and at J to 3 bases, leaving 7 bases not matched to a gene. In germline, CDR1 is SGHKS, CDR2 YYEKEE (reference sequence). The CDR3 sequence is CASSSVRTGANQPQHF. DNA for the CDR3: TGTGCCAGCAGCTCCGTGAGGACAGGGGCCAATCAGCCCCAGCATTTT.

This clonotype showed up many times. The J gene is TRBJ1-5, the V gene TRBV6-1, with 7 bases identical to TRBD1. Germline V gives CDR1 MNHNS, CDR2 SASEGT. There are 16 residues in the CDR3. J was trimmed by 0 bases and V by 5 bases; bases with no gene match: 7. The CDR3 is CASSLGQFYSNQPQHF. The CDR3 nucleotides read TGTGCCAGCAGTCTGGGACAGTTCTATAGCAATCAGCCCCAGCATTTT.

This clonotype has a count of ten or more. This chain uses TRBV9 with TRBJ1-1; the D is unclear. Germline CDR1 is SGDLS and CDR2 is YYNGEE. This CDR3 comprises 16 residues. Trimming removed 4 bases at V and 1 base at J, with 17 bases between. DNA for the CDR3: TGTGCCAGCAGCCCTCGGGTAGACGTACGGAACACTGAAGCTTTCTTT. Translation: CASSPRVDVRNTEAFF.

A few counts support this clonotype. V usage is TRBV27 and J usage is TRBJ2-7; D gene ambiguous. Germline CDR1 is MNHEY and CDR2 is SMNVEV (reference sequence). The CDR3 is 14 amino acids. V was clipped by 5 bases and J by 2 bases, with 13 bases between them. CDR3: CASSQPGFPYEQYF. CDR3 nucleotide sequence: TGTGCCAGCAGTCAACCCGGGTTTCCCTACGAGCAGTACTTC.

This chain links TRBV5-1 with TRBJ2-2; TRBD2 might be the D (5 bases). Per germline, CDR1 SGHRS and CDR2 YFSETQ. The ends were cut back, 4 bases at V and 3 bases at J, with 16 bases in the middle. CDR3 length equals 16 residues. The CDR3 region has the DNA TGCGCCAGCAGCCCCACGGTGAGGCGGGACACCGGGGAGCTGTTTTTT. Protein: CASSPTVRRDTGELFF. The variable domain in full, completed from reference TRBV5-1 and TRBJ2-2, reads KAGVTQTPRYLIKTRGQQVTLSCSPISGHRSVSWYQQTPGQGLQFLFEYFSETQRNKGNFPGRFSGRQFSNSRSEMNVSTLELGDSALYLCASSPTVRRDTGELFFGEGSRLTVL.

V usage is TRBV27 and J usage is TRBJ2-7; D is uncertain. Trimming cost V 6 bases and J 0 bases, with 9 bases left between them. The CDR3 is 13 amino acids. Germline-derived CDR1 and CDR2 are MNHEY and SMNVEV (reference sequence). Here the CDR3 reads CASRMLNSYEQYF. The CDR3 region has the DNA TGTGCCAGCAGAATGTTGAACTCCTACGAGCAGTACTTC.

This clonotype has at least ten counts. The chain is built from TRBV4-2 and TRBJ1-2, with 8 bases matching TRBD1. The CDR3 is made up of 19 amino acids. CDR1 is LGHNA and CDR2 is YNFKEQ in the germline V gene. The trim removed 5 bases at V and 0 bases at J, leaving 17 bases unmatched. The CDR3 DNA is TGTGCCAGCAGCTTATCTTCTCGGACAGGGACGGGAGCTAACTATGGCTACACCTTC. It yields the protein CASSLSSRTGTGANYGYTF.

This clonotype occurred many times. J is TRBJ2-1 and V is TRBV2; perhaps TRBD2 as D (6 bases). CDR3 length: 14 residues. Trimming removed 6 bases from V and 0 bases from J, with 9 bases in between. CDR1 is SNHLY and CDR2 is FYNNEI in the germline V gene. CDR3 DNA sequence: TGTGCCAGCAGAGAGGAGGGCTCCTACAATGAGCAGTTCTTC. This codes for CASREEGSYNEQFF.

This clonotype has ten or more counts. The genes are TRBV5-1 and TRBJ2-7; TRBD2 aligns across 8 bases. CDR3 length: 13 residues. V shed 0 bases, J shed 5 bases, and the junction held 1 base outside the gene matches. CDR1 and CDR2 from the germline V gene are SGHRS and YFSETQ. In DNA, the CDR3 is TGCGCCAGCAGCTTGGTGGGACTAGACGAGCAGTACTTC. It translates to CASSLVGLDEQYF. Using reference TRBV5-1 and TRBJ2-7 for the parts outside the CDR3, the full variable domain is KAGVTQTPRYLIKTRGQQVTLSCSPISGHRSVSWYQQTPGQGLQFLFEYFSETQRNKGNFPGRFSGRQFSNSRSEMNVSTLELGDSALYLCASSLVGLDEQYFGPGTRLTVT.

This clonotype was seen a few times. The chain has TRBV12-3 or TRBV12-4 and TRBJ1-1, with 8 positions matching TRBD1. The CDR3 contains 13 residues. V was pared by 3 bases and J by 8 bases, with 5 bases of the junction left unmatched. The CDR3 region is CASSFSGTGEAFF. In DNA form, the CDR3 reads TGTGCCAGCAGTTTTTCCGGGACAGGAGAAGCTTTCTTT.

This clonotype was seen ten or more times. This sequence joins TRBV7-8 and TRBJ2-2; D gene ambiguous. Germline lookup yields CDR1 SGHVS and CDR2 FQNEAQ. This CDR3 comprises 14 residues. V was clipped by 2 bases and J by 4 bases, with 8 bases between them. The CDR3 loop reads CASSLFRGTGELFF. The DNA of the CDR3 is TGTGCCAGCAGCTTATTCCGCGGCACCGGGGAGCTGTTTTTT.

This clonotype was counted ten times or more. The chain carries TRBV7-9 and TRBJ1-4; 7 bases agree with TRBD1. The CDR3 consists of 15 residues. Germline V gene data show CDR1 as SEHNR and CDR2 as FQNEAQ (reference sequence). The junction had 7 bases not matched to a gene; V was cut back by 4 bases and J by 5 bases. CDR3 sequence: CASSSPTGNNEKLFF. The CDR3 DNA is TGTGCCAGCAGCTCCCCGACAGGGAACAATGAAAAACTGTTTTTT.

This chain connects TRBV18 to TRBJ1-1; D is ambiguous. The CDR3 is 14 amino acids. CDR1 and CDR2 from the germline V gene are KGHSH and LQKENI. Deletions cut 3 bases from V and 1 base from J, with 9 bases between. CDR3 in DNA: TGTGCCAGCTCACCTTTAATCAGGAACACTGAAGCTTTCTTT. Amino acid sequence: CASSPLIRNTEAFF.

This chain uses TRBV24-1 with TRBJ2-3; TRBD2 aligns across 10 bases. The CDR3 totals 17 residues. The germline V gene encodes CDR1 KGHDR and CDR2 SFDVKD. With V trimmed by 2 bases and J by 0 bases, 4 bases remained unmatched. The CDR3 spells CATSDSIAGGSTDTQYF. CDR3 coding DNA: TGTGCCACCAGTGATTCCATAGCGGGGGGTAGCACAGATACGCAGTATTTT.

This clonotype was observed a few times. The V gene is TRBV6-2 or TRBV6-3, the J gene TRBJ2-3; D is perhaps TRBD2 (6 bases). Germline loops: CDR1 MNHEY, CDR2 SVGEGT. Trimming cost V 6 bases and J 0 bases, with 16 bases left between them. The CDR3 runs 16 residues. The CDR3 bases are TGTGCCAGCAGACCTAAGACTGGGACTAGCACAGATACGCAGTATTTT. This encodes CASRPKTGTSTDTQYF.